This T cell receptor beta chain derives from a study of cytomegalovirus exposure and HLA in healthy donors. Study findings and constraints: From TCR beta sequences, most subjects' HLA-A and HLA-B alleles were reportedly predicted accurately.

PCR amplification relied on 60 Vbeta primers (plus 13 Jbeta primers). Method: immunoSEQ multiplex PCR; TCRdb's copy keeps in-frame clones and lacks some. This sample yields some 180,000 clones, of which around 83% are seen a single time; roughly 2.5% belongs to the top ten. As regards this clone: Antigen specificity is unknown.

The receptor's source is a man aged 30-40 years in good health and CMV-seropositive. Sequenced input: PBMCs.

CDR3 in DNA: TGTGCCAGCAGCTTTTACAGGGGGTTAGATCAGCCCCAGCATTTT. It specifies CASSFYRGLDQPQHF. The chain is built from TRBV5-8 and TRBJ1-5; TRBD1 matches 8 bases. Germline trimming cut 2 bases from V and 5 bases from J; bases unmatched to any gene: 6. The CDR3 has 15 amino acids. In germline, CDR1 is SGHTS, CDR2 YDEGEE.